Listed below are T cell receptor beta chains from one sample, sequenced in a study of CD8 T cells in Susac syndrome. TCRdb used MiXCR to reprocess the immunoSEQ multiplex PCR reads, holding one entry per CDR3 protein. The sample lists 250,000 to 300,000 distinct CDR3 sequences; approximately 81% were seen once. Material: CD8+ T cells from PBMCs. These receptors were obtained from a human donor with multiple sclerosis. Both conserved end residues are part of each CDR3. Each record gives: V gene, J gene, CDR3 length, D gene, clone size, CDR3 protein, CDR3 DNA. The D gene is left open where the match is weak. Where a row states a size, it is once, few, many or the class of an expanded clone; other rows omit it.

V gene: TRBV7-9; J gene: TRBJ2-3; CDR3 length: 17; D gene: -; clone size: -; CDR3 protein: CASSRLPGTLSTDTQYF; CDR3 DNA: TGTGCCAGCAGTCGACTCCCCGGGACACTCAGCACAGATACGCAGTATTTT
V gene: TRBV14; J gene: TRBJ1-2; CDR3 length: 14; D gene: -; clone size: -; CDR3 protein: CASSQGQGSLNYTF; CDR3 DNA: TGTGCCAGCAGCCAAGGGCAGGGAAGCTTGAACTACACCTTC
V gene: TRBV7-2; J gene: TRBJ2-3; CDR3 length: 17; D gene: TRBD2; clone size: once; CDR3 protein: CASSPYASGSEGDTQYF; CDR3 DNA: TGTGCCAGCAGCCCCTACGCTAGCGGGAGTGAGGGAGATACGCAGTATTTT
V gene: TRBV5-5; J gene: TRBJ1-2; CDR3 length: 16; D gene: -; clone size: -; CDR3 protein: CASSLFTEGSNYGYTF; CDR3 DNA: TGTGCCAGCAGCTTGTTTACCGAAGGGTCTAACTATGGCTACACCTTC
V gene: TRBV28; J gene: TRBJ1-2; CDR3 length: 13; D gene: TRBD1; clone size: -; CDR3 protein: CASSWTGSYGYTF; CDR3 DNA: TGTGCCAGCAGTTGGACAGGGAGCTATGGCTACACCTTC
V gene: TRBV9; J gene: TRBJ2-6; CDR3 length: 17; D gene: -; clone size: -; CDR3 protein: CASSLALESSGANVLTF; CDR3 DNA: TGTGCCAGCAGCCTCGCCCTTGAGAGCTCTGGGGCCAACGTCCTGACTTTC
V gene: TRBV6-6; J gene: TRBJ2-7; CDR3 length: 11; D gene: -; clone size: once; CDR3 protein: CASTDGGRQYF; CDR3 DNA: TGTGCCAGCACCGATGGGGGGCGACAGTACTTC
V gene: TRBV9; J gene: TRBJ2-1; CDR3 length: 11; D gene: -; clone size: -; CDR3 protein: CASSANDEQFF; CDR3 DNA: TGTGCCAGCAGCGCCAACGATGAGCAGTTCTTC
V gene: TRBV2; J gene: TRBJ2-7; CDR3 length: 13; D gene: -; clone size: -; CDR3 protein: CASSGLTTYEQYF; CDR3 DNA: TGTGCCAGCAGCGGCCTGACTACCTACGAGCAGTACTTC
V gene: TRBV9; J gene: TRBJ1-1; CDR3 length: 15; D gene: TRBD1; clone size: once; CDR3 protein: CASSVSYDRGTEAFF; CDR3 DNA: TGTGCCAGCAGCGTAAGTTACGACAGGGGCACTGAAGCTTTCTTT
V gene: TRBV7-6; J gene: TRBJ2-1; CDR3 length: 14; D gene: TRBD2; clone size: -; CDR3 protein: CASSLDWGGNEQFF; CDR3 DNA: TGTGCCAGCAGCTTAGATTGGGGGGGGAATGAGCAGTTCTTC
V gene: TRBV5-4; J gene: TRBJ2-2; CDR3 length: 13; D gene: TRBD1; clone size: -; CDR3 protein: CASDRGNTGELFF; CDR3 DNA: TGTGCCAGCGACAGGGGGAACACCGGGGAGCTGTTTTTT
V gene: TRBV20-1; J gene: TRBJ1-1; CDR3 length: 10; D gene: -; clone size: -; CDR3 protein: CSAGNAGAFF; CDR3 DNA: TGCAGTGCTGGGAATGCTGGAGCTTTCTTT
V gene: TRBV6-5; J gene: TRBJ2-1; CDR3 length: 15; D gene: TRBD2; clone size: -; CDR3 protein: CASSFLAAAYNEQFF; CDR3 DNA: TGTGCCAGCAGTTTTCTAGCGGCCGCCTACAATGAGCAGTTCTTC
V gene: TRBV13; J gene: TRBJ2-7; CDR3 length: 15; D gene: -; clone size: -; CDR3 protein: CASSLGVAETYEQYF; CDR3 DNA: TGTGCCAGCAGCTTAGGGGTAGCGGAAACCTACGAGCAGTACTTC
V gene: TRBV27; J gene: TRBJ1-5; CDR3 length: 13; D gene: -; clone size: once; CDR3 protein: CASSFGTRQPQHF; CDR3 DNA: TGTGCCAGCAGTTTCGGGACGCGTCAGCCCCAGCATTTT
V gene: TRBV29-1; J gene: TRBJ2-7; CDR3 length: 13; D gene: -; clone size: -; CDR3 protein: CSVETASSYEQYF; CDR3 DNA: TGCAGCGTTGAAACAGCTAGCTCCTACGAGCAGTACTTC
V gene: TRBV9; J gene: TRBJ2-1; CDR3 length: 18; D gene: -; clone size: -; CDR3 protein: CASSADQIKRDSLNEQFF; CDR3 DNA: TGTGCCAGCAGCGCCGACCAGATCAAACGGGACTCCCTAAATGAGCAGTTCTTC